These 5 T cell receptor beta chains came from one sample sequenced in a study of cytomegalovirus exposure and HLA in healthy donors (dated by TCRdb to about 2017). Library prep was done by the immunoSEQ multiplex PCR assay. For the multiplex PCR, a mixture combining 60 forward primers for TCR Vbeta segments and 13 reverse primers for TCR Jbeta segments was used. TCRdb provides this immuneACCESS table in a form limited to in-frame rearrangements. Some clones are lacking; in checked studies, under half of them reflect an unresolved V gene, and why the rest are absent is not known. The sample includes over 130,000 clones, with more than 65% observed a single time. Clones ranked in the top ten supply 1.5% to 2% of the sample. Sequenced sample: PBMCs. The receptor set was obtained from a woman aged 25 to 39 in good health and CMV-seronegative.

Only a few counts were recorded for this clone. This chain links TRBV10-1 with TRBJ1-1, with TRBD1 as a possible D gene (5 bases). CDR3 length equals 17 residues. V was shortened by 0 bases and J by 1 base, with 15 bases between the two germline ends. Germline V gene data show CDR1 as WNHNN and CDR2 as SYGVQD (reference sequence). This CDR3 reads CASSESKQDPWNTEAFF. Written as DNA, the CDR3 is TGCGCCAGCAGTGAGTCTAAACAGGACCCATGGAACACTGAAGCTTTCTTT.

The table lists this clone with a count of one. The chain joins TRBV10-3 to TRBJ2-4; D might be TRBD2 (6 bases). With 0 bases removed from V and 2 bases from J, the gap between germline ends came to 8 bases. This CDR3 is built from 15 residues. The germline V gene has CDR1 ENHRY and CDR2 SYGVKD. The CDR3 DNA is TGTGCCATCAGTGAGTCGCGGGGCACCAAAAACATTCAGTACTTC. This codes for CAISESRGTKNIQYF.

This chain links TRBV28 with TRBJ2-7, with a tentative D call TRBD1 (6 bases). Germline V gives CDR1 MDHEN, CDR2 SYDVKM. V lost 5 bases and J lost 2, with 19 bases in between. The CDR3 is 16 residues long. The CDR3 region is CASSPPNPDSAYEQYF. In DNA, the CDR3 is TGTGCCAGCAGTCCCCCTAACCCGGACAGCGCCTACGAGCAGTACTTC. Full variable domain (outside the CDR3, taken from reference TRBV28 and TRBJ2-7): DVKVTQSSRYLVKRTGEKVFLECVQDMDHENMFWYRQDPGLGLRLIYFSYDVKMKEKGDIPEGYSVSREKKERFSLILESASTNQTSMYLCASSPPNPDSAYEQYFGPGTRLTVT.

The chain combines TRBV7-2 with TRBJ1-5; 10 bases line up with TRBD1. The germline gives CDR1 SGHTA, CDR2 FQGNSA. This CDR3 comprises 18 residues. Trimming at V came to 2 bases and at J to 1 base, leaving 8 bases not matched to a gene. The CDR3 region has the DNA TGTGCCAGCAGCTTAAGGGCGGACAGGGGGGGCAGCAATCAGCCCCAGCATTTT. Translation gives CASSLRADRGGSNQPQHF.

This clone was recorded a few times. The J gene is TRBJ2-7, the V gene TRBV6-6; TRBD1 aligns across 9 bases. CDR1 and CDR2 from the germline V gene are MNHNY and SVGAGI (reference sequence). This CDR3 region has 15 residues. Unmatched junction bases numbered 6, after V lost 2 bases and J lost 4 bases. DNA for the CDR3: TGTGCCAGCAGTTACGGCCCGGGACAGGGTTACGAGCAGTACTTC. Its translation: CASSYGPGQGYEQYF.